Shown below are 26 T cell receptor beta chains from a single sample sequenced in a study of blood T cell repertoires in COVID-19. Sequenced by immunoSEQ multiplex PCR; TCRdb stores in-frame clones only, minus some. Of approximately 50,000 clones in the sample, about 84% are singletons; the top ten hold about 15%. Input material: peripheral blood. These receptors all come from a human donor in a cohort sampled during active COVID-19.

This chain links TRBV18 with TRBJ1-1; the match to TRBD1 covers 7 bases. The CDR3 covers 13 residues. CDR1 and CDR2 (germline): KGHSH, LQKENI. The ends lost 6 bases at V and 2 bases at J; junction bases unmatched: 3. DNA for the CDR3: TGTGCCAGCTCTATAGGGGGCAACACTGAAGCTTTCTTT. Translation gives CASSIGGNTEAFF.

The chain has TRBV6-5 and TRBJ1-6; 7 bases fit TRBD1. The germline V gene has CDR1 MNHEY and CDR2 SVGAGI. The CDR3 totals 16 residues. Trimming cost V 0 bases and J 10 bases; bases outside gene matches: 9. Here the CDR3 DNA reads TGTGCCAGCAGTTACTCGGGAAGACAGGGAAAGTCACCCCTCCACTTT. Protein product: CASSYSGRQGKSPLHF.

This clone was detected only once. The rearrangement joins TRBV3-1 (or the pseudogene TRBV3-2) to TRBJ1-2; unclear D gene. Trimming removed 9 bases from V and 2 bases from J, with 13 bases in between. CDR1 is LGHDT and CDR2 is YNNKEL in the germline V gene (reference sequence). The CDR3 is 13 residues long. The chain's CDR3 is CASRGPTNYGYTF. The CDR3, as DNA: TGTGCCAGTAGAGGGCCTACCAACTATGGCTACACCTTC.

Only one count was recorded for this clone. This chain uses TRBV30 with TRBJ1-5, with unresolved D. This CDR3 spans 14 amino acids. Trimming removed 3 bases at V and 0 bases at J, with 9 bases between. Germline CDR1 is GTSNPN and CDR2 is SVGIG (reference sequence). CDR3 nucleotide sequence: TGTGCCTGGAGCCCCGGGTATAGCAATCAGCCCCAGCATTTT. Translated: CAWSPGYSNQPQHF.

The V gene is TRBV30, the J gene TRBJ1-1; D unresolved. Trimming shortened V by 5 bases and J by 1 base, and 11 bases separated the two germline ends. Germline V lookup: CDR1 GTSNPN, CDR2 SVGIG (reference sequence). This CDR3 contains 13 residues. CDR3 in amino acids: CAWSNGGNTEAFF. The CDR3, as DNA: TGTGCCTGGTCTAACGGCGGGAACACTGAAGCTTTCTTT.

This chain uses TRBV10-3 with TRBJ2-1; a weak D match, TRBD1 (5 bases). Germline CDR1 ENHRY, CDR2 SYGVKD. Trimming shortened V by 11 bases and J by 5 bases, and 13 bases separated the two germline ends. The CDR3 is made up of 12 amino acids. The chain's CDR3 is CASGFENNEQFF. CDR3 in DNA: TGTGCCTCAGGGTTTGAAAACAATGAGCAGTTCTTC.

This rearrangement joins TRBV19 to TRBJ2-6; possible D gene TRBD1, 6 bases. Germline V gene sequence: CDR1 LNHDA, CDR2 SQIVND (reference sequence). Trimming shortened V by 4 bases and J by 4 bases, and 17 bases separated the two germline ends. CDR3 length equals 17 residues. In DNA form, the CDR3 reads TGTGCCAGTAGTACCATAGGAACAGGGACCGGGGCCAACGTCCTGACTTTC. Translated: CASSTIGTGTGANVLTF.

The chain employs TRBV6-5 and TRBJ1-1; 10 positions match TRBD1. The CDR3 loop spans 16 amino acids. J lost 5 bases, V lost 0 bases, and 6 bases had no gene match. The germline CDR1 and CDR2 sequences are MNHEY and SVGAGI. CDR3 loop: CASSYSSGQGWTEAFF. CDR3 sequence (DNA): TGTGCCAGCAGTTACTCATCGGGACAGGGGTGGACTGAAGCTTTCTTT.

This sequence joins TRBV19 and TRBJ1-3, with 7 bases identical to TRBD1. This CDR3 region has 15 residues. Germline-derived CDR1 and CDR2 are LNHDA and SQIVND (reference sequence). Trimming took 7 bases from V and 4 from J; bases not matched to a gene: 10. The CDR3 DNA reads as TGTGCCAGTACTCCCACAGGGGATAGCGGAAACACCATATATTTT. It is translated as CASTPTGDSGNTIYF. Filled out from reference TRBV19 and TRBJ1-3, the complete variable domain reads DGGITQSPKYLFRKEGQNVTLSCEQNLNHDAMYWYRQDPGQGLRLIYYSQIVNDFQKGDIAEGYSVSREKKESFPLTVTSAQKNPTAFYLCASTPTGDSGNTIYFGEGSWLTVV.

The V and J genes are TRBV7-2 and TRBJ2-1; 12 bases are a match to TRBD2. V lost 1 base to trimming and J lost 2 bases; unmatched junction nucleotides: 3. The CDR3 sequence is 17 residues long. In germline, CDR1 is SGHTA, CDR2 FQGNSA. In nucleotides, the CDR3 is TGTGCCAGCAGCTTAGTGGCTAGCGGGGGGGCCTACAATGAGCAGTTCTTC. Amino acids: CASSLVASGGAYNEQFF.

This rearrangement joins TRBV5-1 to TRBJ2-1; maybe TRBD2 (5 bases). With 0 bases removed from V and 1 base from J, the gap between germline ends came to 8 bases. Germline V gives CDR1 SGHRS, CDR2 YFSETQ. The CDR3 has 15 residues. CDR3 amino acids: CASSLGGESYNEQFF. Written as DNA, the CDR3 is TGCGCCAGCAGCTTGGGGGGAGAGTCCTACAATGAGCAGTTCTTC. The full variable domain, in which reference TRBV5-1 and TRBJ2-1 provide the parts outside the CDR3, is KAGVTQTPRYLIKTRGQQVTLSCSPISGHRSVSWYQQTPGQGLQFLFEYFSETQRNKGNFPGRFSGRQFSNSRSEMNVSTLELGDSALYLCASSLGGESYNEQFFGPGTRLTVL.

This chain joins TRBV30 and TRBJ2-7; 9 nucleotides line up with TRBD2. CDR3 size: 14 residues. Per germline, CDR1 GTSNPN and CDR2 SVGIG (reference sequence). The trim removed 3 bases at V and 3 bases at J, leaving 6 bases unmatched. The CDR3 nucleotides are TGTGCCTGGAGATCGGCGGGGGGGCACTACGAGCAGTACTTC. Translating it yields CAWRSAGGHYEQYF.

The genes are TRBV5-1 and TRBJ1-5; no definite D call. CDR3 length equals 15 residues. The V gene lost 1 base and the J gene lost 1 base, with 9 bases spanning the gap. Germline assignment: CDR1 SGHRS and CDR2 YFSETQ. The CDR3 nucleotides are TGCGCCAGCAGCTTGCTGGGAGACAGCAATCAGCCCCAGCATTTT. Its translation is CASSLLGDSNQPQHF.

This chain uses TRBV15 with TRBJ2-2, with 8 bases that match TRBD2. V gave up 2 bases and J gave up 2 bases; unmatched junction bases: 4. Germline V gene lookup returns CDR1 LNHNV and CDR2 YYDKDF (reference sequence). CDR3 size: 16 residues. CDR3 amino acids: CATSRPSGQNTGELFF. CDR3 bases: TGTGCCACCAGCAGACCTAGCGGGCAAAACACCGGGGAGCTGTTTTTT. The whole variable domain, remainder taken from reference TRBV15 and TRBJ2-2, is DAMVIQNPRYQVTQFGKPVTLSCSQTLNHNVMYWYQQKSSQAPKLLFHYYDKDFNNEADTPDNFQSRRPNTSFCFLDIRSPGLGDTAMYLCATSRPSGQNTGELFFGEGSRLTVL.

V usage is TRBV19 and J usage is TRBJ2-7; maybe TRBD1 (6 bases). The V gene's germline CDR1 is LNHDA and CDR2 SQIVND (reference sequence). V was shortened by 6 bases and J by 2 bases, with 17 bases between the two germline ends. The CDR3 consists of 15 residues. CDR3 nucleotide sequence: TGTGCCAGTAGAGACAGGCTGCGACAACCCTACGAGCAGTACTTC. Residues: CASRDRLRQPYEQYF.

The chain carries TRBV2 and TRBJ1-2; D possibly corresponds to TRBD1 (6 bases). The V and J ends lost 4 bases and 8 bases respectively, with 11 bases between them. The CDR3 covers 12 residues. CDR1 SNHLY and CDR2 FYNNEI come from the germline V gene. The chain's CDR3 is CASSAGVWGYTF. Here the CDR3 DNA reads TGTGCCAGCAGTGCAGGGGTCTGGGGCTACACCTTC.

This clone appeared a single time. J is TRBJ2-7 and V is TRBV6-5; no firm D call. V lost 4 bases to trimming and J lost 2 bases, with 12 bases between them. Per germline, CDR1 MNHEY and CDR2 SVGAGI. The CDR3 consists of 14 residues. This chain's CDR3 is CASSLQRSTYEQYF. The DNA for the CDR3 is TGTGCCAGCAGTTTACAGAGATCGACCTACGAGCAGTACTTC.

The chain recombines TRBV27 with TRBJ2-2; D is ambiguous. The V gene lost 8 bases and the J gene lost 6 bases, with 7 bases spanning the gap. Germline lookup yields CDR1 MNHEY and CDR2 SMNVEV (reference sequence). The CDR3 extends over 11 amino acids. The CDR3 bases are TGTGCCAGCTTCGGAGCCGGGGAGCTGTTTTTT. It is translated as CASFGAGELFF.

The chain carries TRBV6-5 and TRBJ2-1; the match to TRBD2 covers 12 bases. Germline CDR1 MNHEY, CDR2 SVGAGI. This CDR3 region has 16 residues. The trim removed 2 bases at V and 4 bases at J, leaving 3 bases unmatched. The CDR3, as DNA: TGTGCCAGCAGTTACACTAGCGGGAGGCGGTACAATGAGCAGTTCTTC. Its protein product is CASSYTSGRRYNEQFF.

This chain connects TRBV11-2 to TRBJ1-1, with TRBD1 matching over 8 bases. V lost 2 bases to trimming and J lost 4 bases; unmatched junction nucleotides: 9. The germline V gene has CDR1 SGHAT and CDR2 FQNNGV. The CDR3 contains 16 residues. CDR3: CASSLRIGTGGTEAFF. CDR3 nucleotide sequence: TGTGCCAGCAGCTTAAGAATAGGTACAGGGGGCACTGAAGCTTTCTTT.

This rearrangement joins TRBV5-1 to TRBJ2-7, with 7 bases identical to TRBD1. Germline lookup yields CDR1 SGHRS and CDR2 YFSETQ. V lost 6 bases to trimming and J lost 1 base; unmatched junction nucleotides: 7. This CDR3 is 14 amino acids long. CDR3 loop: CASTLQGQSYEQYF. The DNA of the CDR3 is TGCGCCAGCACCCTCCAGGGACAGTCCTACGAGCAGTACTTC.

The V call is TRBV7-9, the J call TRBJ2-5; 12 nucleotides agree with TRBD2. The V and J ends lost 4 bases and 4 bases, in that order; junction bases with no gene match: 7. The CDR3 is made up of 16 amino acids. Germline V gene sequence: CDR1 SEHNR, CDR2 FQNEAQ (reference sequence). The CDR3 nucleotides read TGTGCCAGCAGCTCACGACTAGCGGGAGTTGGAGAGACCCAGTACTTC. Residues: CASSSRLAGVGETQYF.

The CDR3 loop is CASSRGGAHTGELFF. The CDR3 DNA sequence: TGTGCCAGCAGTCGCGGGGGGGCCCACACCGGGGAGCTGTTTTTT. The gene calls are TRBV7-9 and TRBJ2-2; 9 nucleotides align to TRBD2. V was clipped by 6 bases and J by 3 bases; unmatched bases: 5. The CDR3 is 15 amino acids. Germline CDR1 and CDR2: SEHNR and FQNEAQ (reference sequence).

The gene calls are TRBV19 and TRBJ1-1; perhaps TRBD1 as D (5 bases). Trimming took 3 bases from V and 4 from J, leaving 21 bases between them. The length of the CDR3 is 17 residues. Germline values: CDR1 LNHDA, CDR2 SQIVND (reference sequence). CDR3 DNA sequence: TGTGCCAGTAGTATTAGGGGCAGCCCAACGGGGGGCACTGAAGCTTTCTTT. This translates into CASSIRGSPTGGTEAFF.

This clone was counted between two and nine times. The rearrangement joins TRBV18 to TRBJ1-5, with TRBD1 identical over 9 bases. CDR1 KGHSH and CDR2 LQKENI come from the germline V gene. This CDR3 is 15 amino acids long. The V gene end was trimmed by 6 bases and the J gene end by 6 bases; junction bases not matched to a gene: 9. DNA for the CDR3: TGTGCCAGCTCTCGGGACAGGGCGGCTACTCAGCCCCAGCATTTT. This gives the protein CASSRDRAATQPQHF. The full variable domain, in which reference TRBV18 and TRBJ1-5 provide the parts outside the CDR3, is NAGVMQNPRHLVRRRGQEARLRCSPMKGHSHVYWYRQLPEEGLKFMVYLQKENIIDESGMPKERFSAEFPKEGPSILRIQQVVRGDSAAYFCASSRDRAATQPQHFGDGTRLSIL.

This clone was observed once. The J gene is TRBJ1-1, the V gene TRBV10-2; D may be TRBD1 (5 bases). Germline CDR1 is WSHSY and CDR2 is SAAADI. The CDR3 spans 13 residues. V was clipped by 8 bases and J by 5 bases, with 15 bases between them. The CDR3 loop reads CASLYGGGTEAFF. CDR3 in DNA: TGCGCCAGCTTATACGGTGGGGGGACTGAAGCTTTCTTT.